This entry lists 28 T cell receptor beta chains sequenced from one sample in a study of blood T cell repertoires in COVID-19. The assay was immunoSEQ multiplex PCR, and TCRdb's table has in-frame clones only and misses some. This table holds 50,000 to 55,000 clones, roughly 84% found once. The sequencing sample was made of peripheral blood. Source of these receptors: a man aged 45 to 65 with active COVID-19.

The rearrangement links TRBV10-2 to TRBJ2-7; 8 bases match TRBD1. CDR3 length equals 14 residues. CDR1 WSHSY and CDR2 SAAADI come from the germline V gene. The V gene end was trimmed by 6 bases and the J gene end by 2 bases; junction bases not matched to a gene: 6. CDR3 loop: CASRAGTGTYEQYF. The CDR3, as DNA: TGCGCCAGCAGGGCGGGGACAGGCACCTACGAGCAGTACTTC.

V is TRBV27 and J is TRBJ1-2, with 10 bases identical to TRBD1. The V gene's germline CDR1 is MNHEY and CDR2 SMNVEV (reference sequence). V dropped 5 bases and J dropped 7; count of bases not matched to a gene: 13. The CDR3 is made up of 16 amino acids. CDR3 in DNA: TGTGCCAGCAGTCCCCCCGGGACAGGGGCCTCTGCTGGCTACACCTTC. Its translation: CASSPPGTGASAGYTF.

V is TRBV10-1 and J is TRBJ1-4, with 7 bases lining up with TRBD1. This CDR3 has 14 amino acids. The V gene end was trimmed by 4 bases and the J gene end by 3 bases; junction bases not matched to a gene: 2. In germline, CDR1 is WNHNN, CDR2 SYGVQD (reference sequence). CDR3 nucleotides: TGCGCCAGCAGTGCGGGACAGTCTAATGAAAAACTGTTTTTT. Amino acid sequence: CASSAGQSNEKLFF.

The chain employs TRBV30 and TRBJ1-5, with TRBD1 matching 7 bases. Germline CDR1 GTSNPN, CDR2 SVGIG (reference sequence). The V gene end was trimmed by 8 bases and the J gene end by 3 bases; junction bases not matched to a gene: 4. The CDR3 has 12 residues. CDR3: CAGGQINQPQHF. CDR3 sequence (DNA): TGTGCCGGGGGACAGATCAATCAGCCCCAGCATTTT.

This clone occurred once. J is TRBJ1-2 and V is TRBV5-4, with D perhaps matching TRBD1 (6 bases). This CDR3 region has 15 residues. CDR1 is SGHNT, CDR2 YYREEE, per germline (reference sequence). With 5 bases removed from V and 0 bases from J, the gap between germline ends came to 14 bases. The CDR3 loop reads CASRPGGASNYGYTF. The CDR3 nucleotides are TGTGCCAGCAGACCCGGGGGGGCTTCTAACTATGGCTACACCTTC.

The chain recombines TRBV6-4 with TRBJ1-5; the match to TRBD1 covers 7 bases. The CDR3 has 15 amino acids. Germline CDR1 and CDR2: MRHNA and SNTAGT. The V gene end was trimmed by 6 bases and the J gene end by 0 bases; junction bases not matched to a gene: 5. CDR3 amino acids: CASSPQGNSNQPQHF. The CDR3 DNA is TGTGCCAGCAGCCCACAGGGGAATAGCAATCAGCCCCAGCATTTT.

This rearrangement joins TRBV27 to TRBJ1-5, with 7 bases aligning to TRBD1. Trimming removed 5 bases from V and 4 bases from J; junction bases left unmatched: 8. This CDR3 comprises 15 residues. The germline gives CDR1 MNHEY, CDR2 SMNVEV (reference sequence). CDR3 nucleotides: TGTGCCAGCAGTCCAGGGACAGTCCCAAATCAGCCCCAGCATTTT. As protein: CASSPGTVPNQPQHF.

A single count supports this clone. The chain joins TRBV7-9 to TRBJ1-4; the D gene is possibly TRBD1 (5 bases). The V gene's germline CDR1 is SEHNR and CDR2 FQNEAQ (reference sequence). Trimming stripped 5 bases from V and 4 bases from J, with 11 bases between. The CDR3 sequence is 14 residues long. In DNA form, the CDR3 reads TGTGCCAGCAGCCGGGCGCAGGGTAATGAAAAACTGTTTTTT. Residues: CASSRAQGNEKLFF.

This clone has a single count. The chain couples TRBV6-2 or TRBV6-3 to TRBJ2-5; 7 bases fit TRBD1. This CDR3 is 13 amino acids long. Germline V CDR1 and CDR2: MNHEY, SVGEGT. Unmatched junction bases numbered 5, after V lost 5 bases and J lost 5 bases. The CDR3 protein is CASSRQGEETQYF. As DNA, the CDR3 is TGTGCCAGCAGTAGACAGGGCGAGGAGACCCAGTACTTC.

This rearrangement joins TRBV3-1 (or the pseudogene TRBV3-2) to TRBJ2-7; D perhaps matches TRBD2 (5 bases). CDR1 and CDR2 from the germline V gene are LGHDT and YNNKEL (reference sequence). There are 14 residues in the CDR3. Deletions cut 1 base from V and 4 bases from J, with 11 bases between. CDR3 region: CASSQGGPSYEQYF. The CDR3 DNA reads as TGTGCCAGCAGCCAAGGAGGGCCCTCGTACGAGCAGTACTTC.

V gene TRBV6-6 combines with J gene TRBJ2-7; 9 nucleotides agree with TRBD1. The CDR3 sequence is 14 residues long. V lost 2 bases, J lost 6 bases, and 5 bases stayed unmatched. Per the germline V gene, CDR1 is MNHNY and CDR2 is SVGAGI (reference sequence). CDR3 amino acids: CASSYLQGASEQYF. Here the CDR3 DNA reads TGTGCCAGCAGTTACCTACAGGGGGCTAGCGAGCAGTACTTC.

The chain combines TRBV5-1 with TRBJ1-2; 7 nucleotides align to TRBD1. J was trimmed by 3 bases and V by 3 bases; bases with no gene match: 2. In germline, CDR1 is SGHRS, CDR2 YFSETQ. The CDR3 is 13 residues long. The DNA for the CDR3 is TGCGCCAGCAGCTCTACAGGGGACTATGGCTACACCTTC. Amino acid sequence: CASSSTGDYGYTF.

This chain connects TRBV10-3 to TRBJ2-5, with D possibly being TRBD2 (6 bases). Trimming stripped 1 base from V and 4 bases from J, with 10 bases between. The CDR3 is made up of 14 amino acids. Germline V gene sequence: CDR1 ENHRY, CDR2 SYGVKD. This chain's CDR3 is CAISEWGEGETQYF. In DNA form, the CDR3 reads TGTGCCATCAGTGAGTGGGGGGAAGGAGAGACCCAGTACTTC.

The genes are TRBV9 and TRBJ1-6, with TRBD1 matching 7 bases. The CDR3 length is 15 residues. Looked up from germline, CDR1 is SGDLS and CDR2 is YYNGEE. V dropped 3 bases and J dropped 5; count of bases not matched to a gene: 5. CDR3 residues: CASSGDRVHNSPLHF. The CDR3 nucleotides are TGTGCCAGCAGCGGGGACAGAGTTCATAATTCACCCCTCCACTTT.

The chain is built from TRBV2 and TRBJ2-7; possible D gene TRBD2, 6 bases. This CDR3 has 13 residues. V was clipped by 8 bases and J by 4 bases, with 15 bases between them. The germline CDR1 and CDR2 sequences are SNHLY and FYNNEI. The CDR3 nucleotides read TGTGCCAGCTCCGGGACTGGGAATTACGAGCAGTACTTC. This sequence encodes CASSGTGNYEQYF.

The chain links TRBV7-9 to TRBJ1-6, with 10 bases aligning to TRBD1. The germline V gene encodes CDR1 SEHNR and CDR2 FQNEAQ (reference sequence). The CDR3 spans 15 residues. Trimming at V came to 5 bases and at J to 8 bases, leaving 6 bases not matched to a gene. This CDR3 is CASSPGQGVYSPLHF. DNA of the CDR3: TGTGCCAGCAGCCCAGGACAGGGGGTATATTCACCCCTCCACTTT.

The gene calls are TRBV7-9 and TRBJ2-7; D may be TRBD1 (5 bases). V was pared by 4 bases and J by 4 bases, with 14 bases between. CDR1 is SEHNR and CDR2 is FQNEAQ in the germline V gene (reference sequence). The CDR3 has 14 residues. The CDR3 reads CASSSDSEDYEQYF. CDR3 bases: TGTGCCAGCAGCTCTGACAGTGAAGATTACGAGCAGTACTTC.

The V call is TRBV2, the J call TRBJ1-2, with a weak D call TRBD1 (6 bases). Germline CDR1 reads SNHLY; CDR2 reads FYNNEI. This CDR3 region has 12 residues. Between the trimmed V and J ends, which lost 6 bases and 7 bases, there was a span of 12 bases. The CDR3 is CASRGDISGYTF. CDR3 nucleotides: TGTGCCAGCAGAGGGGACATCTCTGGCTACACCTTC. Full variable domain (remainder filled in from reference TRBV2 and TRBJ1-2): EPEVTQTPSHQVTQMGQEVILRCVPISNHLYFYWYRQILGQKVEFLVSFYNNEISEKSEIFDDQFSVERPDGSNFTLKIRSTKLEDSAMYFCASRGDISGYTFGSGTRLTVV.

V gene TRBV9 combines with J gene TRBJ2-1; D gene unclear. Trimming shortened V by 2 bases and J by 5 bases, and 2 bases separated the two germline ends. This CDR3 spans 11 amino acids. The germline gives CDR1 SGDLS, CDR2 YYNGEE. The CDR3 bases are TGTGCCAGCAGCGTTAACAATGAGCAGTTCTTC. This sequence encodes CASSVNNEQFF.

The chain combines TRBV12-3 or TRBV12-4 with TRBJ1-3; D remains ambiguous. The CDR3 runs to 13 residues. The V gene lost 8 bases and the J gene lost 0 bases, with 8 bases spanning the gap. The CDR3 DNA reads as TGTGCCAGCGGCCGAGGCTCTGGAAACACCATATATTTT. Translation gives CASGRGSGNTIYF.

This clone appeared once. The V gene is TRBV19, the J gene TRBJ2-3, with a tentative D call TRBD2 (6 bases). The germline V gene encodes CDR1 LNHDA and CDR2 SQIVND (reference sequence). V gave up 11 bases and J gave up 2 bases, with 8 bases separating them. The CDR3 sequence is 11 residues long. The CDR3 DNA is TGTGCCTGCGGGACCACAGATACGCAGTATTTT. Its protein product is CACGTTDTQYF.

The CDR3 DNA reads as TGCGCCAGCAGATTTATCGGGGATTCACCCCTCCACTTT. Protein product: CASRFIGDSPLHF. V and J are TRBV5-1 and TRBJ1-6; D not resolved. The CDR3 totals 13 residues. Germline-derived CDR1 and CDR2 are SGHRS and YFSETQ. Trimming left V 5 bases short and J 8 bases short, with 11 bases between.

The gene calls are TRBV6-6 and TRBJ2-7; possible D gene TRBD2, 5 bases. Looked up from germline, CDR1 is MNHNY and CDR2 is SVGAGI (reference sequence). The CDR3 is 13 amino acids. V was shortened by 4 bases and J by 3 bases, with 10 bases between the two germline ends. This CDR3 reads CASSSAGDYEQYF. In DNA form, the CDR3 reads TGTGCCAGCAGTTCGGCGGGCGACTACGAGCAGTACTTC.

V gene TRBV12-3 or TRBV12-4 combines with J gene TRBJ1-1; D is unclear. The V and J ends lost 1 base and 10 bases respectively, with 7 bases between them. The CDR3 consists of 11 residues. The CDR3 here is CASSLGGRAFF. The CDR3 coding sequence is TGTGCCAGCAGTTTAGGCGGTAGAGCTTTCTTT.

The rearrangement joins TRBV4-3 to TRBJ1-4, with D possibly TRBD1 on 5 matching bases. Germline CDR1 and CDR2: LGHNA and YSLEER. Trimming left V 0 bases short and J 8 bases short, with 13 bases between. The CDR3 loop spans 15 amino acids. Here the CDR3 reads CASSQDRGFGEKLFF. The CDR3 DNA reads TGCGCCAGCAGCCAAGATAGGGGCTTCGGGGAAAAACTGTTTTTT.

This chain joins TRBV29-1 and TRBJ1-1; TRBD1 might be the D (5 bases). The CDR3 totals 14 residues. V lost 5 bases and J lost 5, with 18 bases in between. Germline V gene lookup returns CDR1 SQVTM and CDR2 ANQGSEA. CDR3 nucleotide sequence: TGCAGCGTTCACCTTGGGGGAGGGGATACTGAAGCTTTCTTT. It specifies CSVHLGGGDTEAFF.

This clone was seen only a few times. The chain couples TRBV7-9 to TRBJ1-2; 10 bases agree with TRBD1. Germline values: CDR1 SEHNR, CDR2 FQNEAQ (reference sequence). The CDR3 is 15 residues long. J gave up 8 bases and V 3 bases, and 9 bases lay outside the gene matches. The CDR3 region has the DNA TGTGCCAGCAGCTTTAGGGGACAGGGGATCGACGGCTACACCTTC. Translating gives CASSFRGQGIDGYTF.

The chain uses TRBV6-1 and TRBJ1-2; no definite D call. Per germline, CDR1 MNHNS and CDR2 SASEGT. This CDR3 spans 13 amino acids. Trimming cost V 1 base and J 7 bases, with 10 bases left between them. CDR3 sequence (DNA): TGTGCCAGCAGTGAAGAGAGGGATGGTGGCTACACCTTC. It yields the protein CASSEERDGGYTF.